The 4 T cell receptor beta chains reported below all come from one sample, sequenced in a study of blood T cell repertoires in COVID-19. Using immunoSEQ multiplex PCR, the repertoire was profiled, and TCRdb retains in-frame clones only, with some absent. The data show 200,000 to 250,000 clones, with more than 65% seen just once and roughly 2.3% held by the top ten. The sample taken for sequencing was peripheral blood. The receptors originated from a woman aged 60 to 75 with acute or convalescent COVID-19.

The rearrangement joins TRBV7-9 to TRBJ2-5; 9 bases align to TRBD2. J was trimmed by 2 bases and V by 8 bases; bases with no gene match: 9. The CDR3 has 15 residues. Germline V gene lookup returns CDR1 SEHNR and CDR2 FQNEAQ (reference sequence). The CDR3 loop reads CASAASGARQETQYF. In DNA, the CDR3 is TGTGCCAGCGCTGCTAGCGGGGCACGACAAGAGACCCAGTACTTC.

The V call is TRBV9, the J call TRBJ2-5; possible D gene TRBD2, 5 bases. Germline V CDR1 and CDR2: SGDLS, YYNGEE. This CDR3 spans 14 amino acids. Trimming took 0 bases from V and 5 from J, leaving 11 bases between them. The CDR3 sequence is CASSVATGGETQYF. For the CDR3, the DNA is TGTGCCAGCAGCGTAGCGACGGGCGGGGAGACCCAGTACTTC.

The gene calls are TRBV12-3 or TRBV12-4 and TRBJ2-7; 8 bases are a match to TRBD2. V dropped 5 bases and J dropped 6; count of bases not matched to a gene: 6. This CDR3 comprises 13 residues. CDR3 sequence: CASSVGGAGEQYF. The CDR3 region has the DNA TGTGCCAGCAGTGTCGGGGGGGCGGGCGAGCAGTACTTC.

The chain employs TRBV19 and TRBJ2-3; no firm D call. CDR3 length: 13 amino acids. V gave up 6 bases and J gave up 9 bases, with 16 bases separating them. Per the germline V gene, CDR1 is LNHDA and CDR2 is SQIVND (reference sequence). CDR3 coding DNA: TGTGCCAGTAGCCCCGAGACAACCCCGACGCAGTATTTT. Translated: CASSPETTPTQYF.